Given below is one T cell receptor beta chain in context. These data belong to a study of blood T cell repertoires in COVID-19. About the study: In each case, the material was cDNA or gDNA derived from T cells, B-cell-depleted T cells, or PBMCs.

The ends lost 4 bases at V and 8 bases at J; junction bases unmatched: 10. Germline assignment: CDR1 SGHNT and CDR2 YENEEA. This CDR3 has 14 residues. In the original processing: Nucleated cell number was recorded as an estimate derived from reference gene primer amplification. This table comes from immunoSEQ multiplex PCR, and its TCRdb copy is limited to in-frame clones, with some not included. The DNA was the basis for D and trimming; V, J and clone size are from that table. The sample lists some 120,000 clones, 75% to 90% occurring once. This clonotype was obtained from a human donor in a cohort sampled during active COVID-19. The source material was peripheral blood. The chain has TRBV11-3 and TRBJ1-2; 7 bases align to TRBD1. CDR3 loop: CASSSRSQGSGYTF. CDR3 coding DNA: TGTGCCAGCAGCTCCAGATCACAGGGGAGCGGCTACACCTTC.